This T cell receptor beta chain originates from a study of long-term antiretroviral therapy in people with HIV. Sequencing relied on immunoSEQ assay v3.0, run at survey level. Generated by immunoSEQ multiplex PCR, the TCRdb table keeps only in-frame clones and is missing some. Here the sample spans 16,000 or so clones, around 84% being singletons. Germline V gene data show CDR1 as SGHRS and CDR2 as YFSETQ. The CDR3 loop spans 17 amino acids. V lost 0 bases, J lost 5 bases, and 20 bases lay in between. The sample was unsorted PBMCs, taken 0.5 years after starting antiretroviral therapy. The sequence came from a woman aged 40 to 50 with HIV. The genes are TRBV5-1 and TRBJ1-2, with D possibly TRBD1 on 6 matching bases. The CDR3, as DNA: TGCGCCAGCAGCTTGGGCGGGACAAGTCGAGGAGTTTATGGCTACACCTTC. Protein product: CASSLGGTSRGVYGYTF.